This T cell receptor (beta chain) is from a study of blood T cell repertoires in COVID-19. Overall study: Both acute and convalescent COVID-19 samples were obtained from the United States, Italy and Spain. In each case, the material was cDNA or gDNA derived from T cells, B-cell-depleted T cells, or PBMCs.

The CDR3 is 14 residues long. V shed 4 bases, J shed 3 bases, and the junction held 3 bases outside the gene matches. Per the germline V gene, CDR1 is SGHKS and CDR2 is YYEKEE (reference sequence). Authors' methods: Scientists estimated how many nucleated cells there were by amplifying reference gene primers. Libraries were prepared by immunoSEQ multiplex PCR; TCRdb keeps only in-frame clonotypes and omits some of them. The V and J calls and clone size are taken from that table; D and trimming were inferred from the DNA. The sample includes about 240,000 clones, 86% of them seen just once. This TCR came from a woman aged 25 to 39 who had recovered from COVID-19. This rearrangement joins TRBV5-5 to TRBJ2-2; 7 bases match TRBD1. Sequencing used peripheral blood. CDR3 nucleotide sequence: TGTGCCAGCAGCAGGACAGGAGACACCGGGGAGCTGTTTTTT. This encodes CASSRTGDTGELFF.